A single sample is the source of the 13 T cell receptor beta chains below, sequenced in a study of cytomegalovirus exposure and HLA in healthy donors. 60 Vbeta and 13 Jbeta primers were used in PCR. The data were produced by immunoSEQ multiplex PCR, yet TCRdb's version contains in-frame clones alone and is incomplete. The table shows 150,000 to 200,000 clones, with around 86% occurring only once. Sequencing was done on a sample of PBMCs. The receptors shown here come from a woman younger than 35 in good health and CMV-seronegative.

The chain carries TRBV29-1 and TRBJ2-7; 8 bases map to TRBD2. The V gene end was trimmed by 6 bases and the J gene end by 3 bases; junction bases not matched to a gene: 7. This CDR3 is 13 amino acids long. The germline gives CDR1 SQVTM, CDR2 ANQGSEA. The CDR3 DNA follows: TGCAGCGTACAAGCGGGAGTCGGCTACGAGCAGTACTTC. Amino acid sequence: CSVQAGVGYEQYF.

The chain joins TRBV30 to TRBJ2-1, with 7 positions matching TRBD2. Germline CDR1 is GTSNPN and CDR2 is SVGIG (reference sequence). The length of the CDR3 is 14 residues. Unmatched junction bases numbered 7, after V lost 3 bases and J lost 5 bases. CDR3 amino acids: CAWRPSGPHNEQFF. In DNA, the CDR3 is TGTGCCTGGAGACCTAGCGGACCCCACAATGAGCAGTTCTTC.

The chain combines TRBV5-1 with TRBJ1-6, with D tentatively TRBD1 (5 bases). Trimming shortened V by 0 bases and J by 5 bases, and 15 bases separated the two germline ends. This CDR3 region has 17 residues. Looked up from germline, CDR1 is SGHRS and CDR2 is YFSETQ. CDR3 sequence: CASSLASAGPHNSPLHF. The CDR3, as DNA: TGCGCCAGCAGCTTGGCCTCGGCAGGGCCCCATAATTCACCCCTCCACTTT. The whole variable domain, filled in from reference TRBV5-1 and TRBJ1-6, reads KAGVTQTPRYLIKTRGQQVTLSCSPISGHRSVSWYQQTPGQGLQFLFEYFSETQRNKGNFPGRFSGRQFSNSRSEMNVSTLELGDSALYLCASSLASAGPHNSPLHFGNGTRLTVT.

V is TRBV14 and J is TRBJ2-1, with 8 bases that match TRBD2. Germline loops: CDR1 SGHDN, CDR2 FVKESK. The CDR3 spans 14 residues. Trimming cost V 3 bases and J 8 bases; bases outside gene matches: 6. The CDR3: CASSQMGREDEQFF. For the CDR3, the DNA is TGTGCCAGCAGCCAGATGGGGCGGGAGGATGAGCAGTTCTTC.

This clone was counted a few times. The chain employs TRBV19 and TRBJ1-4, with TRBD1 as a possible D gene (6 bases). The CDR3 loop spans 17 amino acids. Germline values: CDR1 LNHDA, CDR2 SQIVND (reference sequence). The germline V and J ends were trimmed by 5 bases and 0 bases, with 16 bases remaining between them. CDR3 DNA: TGTGCCAGTAGTTACCGGGACATAACCGCAACTAATGAAAAACTGTTTTTT. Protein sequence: CASSYRDITATNEKLFF.

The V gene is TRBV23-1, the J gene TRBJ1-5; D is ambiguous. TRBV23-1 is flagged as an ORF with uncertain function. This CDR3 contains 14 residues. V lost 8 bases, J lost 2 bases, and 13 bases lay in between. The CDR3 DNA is TGCGCCAGCCCTGGAGAGATAGGCAATCAGCCCCAGCATTTT. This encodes CASPGEIGNQPQHF.

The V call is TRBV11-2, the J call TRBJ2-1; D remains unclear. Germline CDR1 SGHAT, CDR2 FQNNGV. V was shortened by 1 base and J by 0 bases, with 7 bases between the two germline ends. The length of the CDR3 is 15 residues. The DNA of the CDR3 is TGTGCCAGCAGCTTAGTTGAGAGCTCCTACAATGAGCAGTTCTTC. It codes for CASSLVESSYNEQFF. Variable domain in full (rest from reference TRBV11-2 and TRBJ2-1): EAGVAQSPRYKIIEKRQSVAFWCNPISGHATLYWYQQILGQGPKLLIQFQNNGVVDDSQLPKDRFSAERLKGVDSTLKIQPAKLEDSAVYLCASSLVESSYNEQFFGPGTRLTVL.

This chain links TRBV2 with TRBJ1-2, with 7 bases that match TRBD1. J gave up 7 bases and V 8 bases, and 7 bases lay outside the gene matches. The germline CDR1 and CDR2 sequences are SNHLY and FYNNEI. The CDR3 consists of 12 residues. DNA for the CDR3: TGTGCCAGCCGGGGACAGAGGGGTGGCTACACCTTC. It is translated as CASRGQRGGYTF.

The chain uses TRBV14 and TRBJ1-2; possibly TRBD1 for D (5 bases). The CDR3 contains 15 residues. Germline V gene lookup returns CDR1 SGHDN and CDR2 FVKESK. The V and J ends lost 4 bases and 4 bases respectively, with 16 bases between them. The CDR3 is CASSPSVGGGYGYTF. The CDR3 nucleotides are TGTGCCAGCAGCCCATCAGTTGGGGGGGGCTATGGCTACACCTTC. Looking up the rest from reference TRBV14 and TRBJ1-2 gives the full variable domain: EAGVTQFPSHSVIEKGQTVTLRCDPISGHDNLYWYRRVMGKEIKFLLHFVKESKQDESGMPNNRFLAERTGGTYSTLKVQPAELEDSGVYFCASSPSVGGGYGYTFGSGTRLTVV.

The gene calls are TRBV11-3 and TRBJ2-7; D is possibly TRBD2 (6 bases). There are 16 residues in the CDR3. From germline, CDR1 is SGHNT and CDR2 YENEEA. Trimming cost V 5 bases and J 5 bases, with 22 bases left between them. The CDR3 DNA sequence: TGTGCCAGCAGCATCCTCTATGGGGGAGGTGCCCACGAGCAGTACTTC. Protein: CASSILYGGGAHEQYF.

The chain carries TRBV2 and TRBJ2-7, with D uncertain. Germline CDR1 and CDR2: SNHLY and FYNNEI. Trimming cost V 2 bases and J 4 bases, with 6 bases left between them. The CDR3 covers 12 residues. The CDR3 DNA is TGTGCCAGCAGTGAACAGGTATACGAGCAGTACTTC. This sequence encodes CASSEQVYEQYF.

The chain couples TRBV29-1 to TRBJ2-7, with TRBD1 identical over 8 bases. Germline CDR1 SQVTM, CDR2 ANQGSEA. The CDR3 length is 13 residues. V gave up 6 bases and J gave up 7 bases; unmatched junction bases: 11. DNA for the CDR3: TGCAGCGTGTGTAGGGACAGGTTGGGGGAGCAGTACTTC. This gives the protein CSVCRDRLGEQYF.

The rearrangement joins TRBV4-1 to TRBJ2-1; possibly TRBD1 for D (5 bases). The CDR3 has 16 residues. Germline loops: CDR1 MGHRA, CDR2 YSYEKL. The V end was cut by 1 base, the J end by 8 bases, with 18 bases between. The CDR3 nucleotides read TGCGCCAGCAGCCAAGTAGCTGGACAACGCCGCGATGAGCAGTTCTTC. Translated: CASSQVAGQRRDEQFF.